These 8 T cell receptor beta chains share one sample of origin, sequenced in a study of sequential checkpoint blockade in melanoma. The table came from immunoSEQ multiplex PCR; TCRdb's copy has only in-frame clones and leaves some out. The sample holds roughly 18,000 clones, 45% to 65% seen once. The treatment was: randomized to nivolumab then ipilimumab (arm A) or the reverse (arm B). Sequencing used CD8+ T cells sorted from blood (inferred from file names), obtained from a patient given nivolumab and ipilimumab in sequence. The receptor source for this set is a human donor with melanoma.

The rearrangement joins TRBV6-4 to TRBJ2-5; TRBD1 agrees at 8 bases. Germline CDR1 is MRHNA and CDR2 is SNTAGT. The CDR3 extends over 17 amino acids. J lost 5 bases, V lost 2 bases, and 13 bases had no gene match. The DNA of the CDR3 is TGTGCCAGCAGTGACCAAACCTTAGCGGACAGGGTGGAGACCCAGTACTTC. Its translation: CASSDQTLADRVETQYF.

This sequence joins TRBV5-4 and TRBJ1-1; TRBD1 matches 7 bases. Germline loops: CDR1 SGHNT, CDR2 YYREEE (reference sequence). This CDR3 has 12 residues. Unmatched junction bases numbered 5, after V lost 6 bases and J lost 6 bases. The CDR3 coding sequence is TGTGCCAGCACCGGCGGGACAGCTGAAGCTTTCTTT. Residues: CASTGGTAEAFF.

In this sample, this clone turned up once. The rearrangement uses TRBV7-9 and TRBJ1-1; D is perhaps TRBD1 (5 bases). The CDR3 covers 12 residues. The V end was cut by 6 bases, the J end by 5 bases, with 10 bases between. Looked up from germline, CDR1 is SEHNR and CDR2 is FQNEAQ (reference sequence). The CDR3, as DNA: TGTGCCAGCAGACGGGGGGGTACTGAAGCTTTCTTT. It specifies CASRRGGTEAFF.

This clone was seen more than once but under ten times. The chain joins TRBV28 to TRBJ1-1, with D perhaps matching TRBD1 (6 bases). The ends were cut back, 5 bases at V and 0 bases at J, with 16 bases in the middle. Germline V gene lookup returns CDR1 MDHEN and CDR2 SYDVKM. This CDR3 comprises 16 residues. The CDR3 region is CASSPPGTIMNTEAFF. The CDR3 region has the DNA TGTGCCAGCAGTCCCCCCGGGACAATTATGAACACTGAAGCTTTCTTT.

This clone appeared once. The chain uses TRBV6-5 and TRBJ2-1, with 7 bases that match TRBD2. Per the germline V gene, CDR1 is MNHEY and CDR2 is SVGAGI. The V segment lost 2 bases and the J segment 4 bases; nucleotides outside the gene matches: 5. This CDR3 spans 15 amino acids. CDR3: CASSYERGRYNEQFF. In DNA form, the CDR3 reads TGTGCCAGCAGTTACGAGCGGGGAAGGTACAATGAGCAGTTCTTC.

This clone was counted only a few times. The CDR3 region has the DNA TGTGCCAGCAGGGGCTTTGACAGAACGGTTGAGACCCAGTACTTC. Residues: CASRGFDRTVETQYF. This chain joins TRBV2 and TRBJ2-5; D perhaps matches TRBD1 (5 bases). This CDR3 has 15 amino acids. CDR1 and CDR2 (germline): SNHLY, FYNNEI. Trimming removed 6 bases at V and 5 bases at J, with 19 bases between.

A few counts support this clone. This chain links TRBV28 with TRBJ2-3; 9 bases agree with TRBD1. CDR1 is MDHEN and CDR2 is SYDVKM in the germline V gene. Losses at the gene ends were 4 bases for V and 1 base for J; bases not matched to a gene: 6. There are 16 residues in the CDR3. The CDR3 DNA follows: TGTGCCAGCAGTTCCTGGACAGGGGAGGGCACAGATACGCAGTATTTT. Encoded protein: CASSSWTGEGTDTQYF.

The table lists this clone with a few counts. V usage is TRBV13 and J usage is TRBJ2-5; possibly TRBD2 for D (5 bases). Germline CDR1 PRHDT, CDR2 FYEKMQ (reference sequence). The CDR3 extends over 16 amino acids. Trimming took 2 bases from V and 5 from J, leaving 18 bases between them. The CDR3 loop reads CASSLRVEIERETQYF. In DNA form, the CDR3 reads TGTGCCAGCAGCTTAAGAGTAGAGATCGAGCGGGAGACCCAGTACTTC.